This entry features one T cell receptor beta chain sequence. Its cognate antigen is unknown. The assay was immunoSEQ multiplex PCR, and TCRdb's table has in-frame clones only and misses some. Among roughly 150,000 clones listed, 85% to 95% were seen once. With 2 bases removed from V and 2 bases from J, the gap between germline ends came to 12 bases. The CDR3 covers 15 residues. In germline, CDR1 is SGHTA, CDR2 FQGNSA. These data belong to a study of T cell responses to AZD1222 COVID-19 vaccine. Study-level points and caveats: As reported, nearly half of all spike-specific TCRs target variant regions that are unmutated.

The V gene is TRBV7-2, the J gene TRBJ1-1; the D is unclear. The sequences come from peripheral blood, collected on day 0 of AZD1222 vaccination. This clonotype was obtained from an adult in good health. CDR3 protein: CASSLTPNRNTEAFF. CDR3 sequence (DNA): TGTGCCAGCAGCTTAACTCCGAACAGAAACACTGAAGCTTTCTTT.